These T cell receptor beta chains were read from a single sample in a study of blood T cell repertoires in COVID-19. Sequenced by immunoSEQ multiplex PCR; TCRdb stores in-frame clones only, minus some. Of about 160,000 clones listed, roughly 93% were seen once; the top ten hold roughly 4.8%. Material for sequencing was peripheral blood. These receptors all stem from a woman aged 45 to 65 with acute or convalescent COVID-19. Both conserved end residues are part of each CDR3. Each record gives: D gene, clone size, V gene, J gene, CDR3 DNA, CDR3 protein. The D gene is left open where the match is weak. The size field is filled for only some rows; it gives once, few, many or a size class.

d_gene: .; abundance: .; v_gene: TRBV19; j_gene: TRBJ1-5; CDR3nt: TGTGCCAGTAGTATTGGCGGTCAGCCCCAGCATTTT; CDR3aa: CASSIGGQPQHF
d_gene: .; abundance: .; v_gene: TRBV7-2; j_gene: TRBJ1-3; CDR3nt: TGTGCCAGCAGCTTAGAGGCGGAAGGCTCTGGAAACACCATATATTTT; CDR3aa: CASSLEAEGSGNTIYF
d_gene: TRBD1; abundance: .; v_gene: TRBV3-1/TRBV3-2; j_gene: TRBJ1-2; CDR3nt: TGTGCCAGCAGCCGGGGGCAACAGGGGTCGGGCTACACCTTC; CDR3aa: CASSRGQQGSGYTF
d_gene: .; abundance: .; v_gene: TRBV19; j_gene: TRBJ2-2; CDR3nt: TGTGCCAGTAGATCTAGCAGGGGCACCGGGGAGCTGTTTTTT; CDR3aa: CASRSSRGTGELFF
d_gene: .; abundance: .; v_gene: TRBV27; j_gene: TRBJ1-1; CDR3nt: TGTGCCAGCAGTGTTAGCCCGCGGGGCTTGACTGAAGCTTTCTTT; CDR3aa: CASSVSPRGLTEAFF
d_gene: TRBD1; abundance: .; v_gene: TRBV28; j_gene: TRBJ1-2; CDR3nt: TGTGCCAGCAGTTCCCAGGGGGCGCGGGATGGCTACACCTTC; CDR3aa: CASSSQGARDGYTF
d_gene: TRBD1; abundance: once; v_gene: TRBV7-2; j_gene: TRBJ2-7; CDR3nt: TGTGCCAGCAGCTTAACGGGGACAGGGGGTACCTACGAGCAGTACTTC; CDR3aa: CASSLTGTGGTYEQYF
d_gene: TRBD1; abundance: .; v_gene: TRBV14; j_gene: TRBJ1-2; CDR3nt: TGTGCCAGCAGCCAAGTCGGACAGGGGATAGGGTATGGCTACACCTTC; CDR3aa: CASSQVGQGIGYGYTF
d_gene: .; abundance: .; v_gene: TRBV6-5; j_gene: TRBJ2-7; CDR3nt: TGTGCCAGCACTCACCGGCTAGTGAACGAGCAGTACTTC; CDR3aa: CASTHRLVNEQYF
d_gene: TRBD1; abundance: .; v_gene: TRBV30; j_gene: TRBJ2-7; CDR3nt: TGTGCCTGGAGCCGGGGTGGACAGGGGACCCGTGGTTACGAGCAGTACTTC; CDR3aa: CAWSRGGQGTRGYEQYF
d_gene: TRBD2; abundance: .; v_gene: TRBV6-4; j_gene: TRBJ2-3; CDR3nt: TGTGCCAGCAGTGATGGGACTAGCGGGGGGACTCTACAGTATTTT; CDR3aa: CASSDGTSGGTLQYF
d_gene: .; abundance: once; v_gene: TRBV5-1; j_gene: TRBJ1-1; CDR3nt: TGCGCCAGCAGCTTGACAGGTTGGAACACTGAAGCTTTCTTT; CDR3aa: CASSLTGWNTEAFF
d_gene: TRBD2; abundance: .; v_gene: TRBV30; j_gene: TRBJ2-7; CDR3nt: TGTGCCTACCTCCGGAGGAGTAGCGGGAACTCCTACGAGCAGTACTTC; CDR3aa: CAYLRRSSGNSYEQYF
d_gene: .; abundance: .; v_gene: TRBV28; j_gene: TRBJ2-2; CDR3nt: TGTGCCAGCAGTTCATGGGGGGCTGGGGGCACCGGGGAGCTGTTTTTT; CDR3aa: CASSSWGAGGTGELFF